This T cell receptor beta chain was obtained from a study of blood T cell repertoires in COVID-19. Assay used: immunoSEQ multiplex PCR; TCRdb lists only in-frame clones, some missing. In the table there are around 200,000 clones, under 85% of which are singletons. The length of the CDR3 is 14 residues. Trimming stripped 7 bases from V and 6 bases from J, with 16 bases between. Germline-derived CDR1 and CDR2 are SGHTA and FQGNSA. Specimen: peripheral blood. V and J are TRBV7-2 and TRBJ2-1; a possible D gene is TRBD1 (6 bases). This TCR derives from a human donor in a cohort sampled during active COVID-19. CDR3 in DNA: TGTGCCAGCAAACGGGTGGGGGCCCTCAATGAGCAGTTCTTC. This codes for CASKRVGALNEQFF.